One sample yielded the 4 T cell receptor beta chains listed below, sequenced in a study of read filtering for tumor transcriptome and immune sequencing. The library was built from about 400 ng RNA with molecular barcoded adaptors for alpha/delta and beta/gamma chains. TCRdb re-analysed the reads in MiXCR, keeping a single row per CDR3 protein. The data hold tens of thousands of distinct CDR3 sequences, with nearly 20% observed a single time. The specimen sequenced was a population of CD138-negative cells sorted from bone marrow. Receptors originate from a donor older than 35 with multiple myeloma.

This clonotype was observed many times. The V and J genes are TRBV10-3 and TRBJ1-4, with D perhaps TRBD1 (6 bases). Trimming stripped 7 bases from V and 6 bases from J, with 12 bases between. Germline V gene sequence: CDR1 ENHRY, CDR2 SYGVKD. The CDR3 contains 13 residues. The CDR3: CAIKQGGDEKLFF. The CDR3 nucleotides are TGTGCCATCAAACAGGGTGGGGATGAAAAACTGTTTTTT.

This clonotype was recorded a few times. This chain uses TRBV12-3 or TRBV12-4 with TRBJ1-5, with D unclear. V gave up 5 bases and J gave up 0 bases, with 17 bases separating them. The CDR3 covers 17 residues. The CDR3 DNA follows: TGTGCCAGCAGTGGAAAGGACGGGATCCTTAGCAATCAGCCCCAGCATTTT. It translates to CASSGKDGILSNQPQHF.

CDR3: CASSSAQGAGAKNIQYF. CDR3 DNA sequence: TGCGCCAGCAGCTCCGCCCAGGGGGCCGGGGCCAAAAACATTCAGTACTTC. This chain uses TRBV5-1 with TRBJ2-4, with 8 bases matching TRBD1. CDR1 is SGHRS, CDR2 YFSETQ, per germline. The CDR3 is 17 residues long. Germline trimming cut 3 bases from V and 1 base from J; bases unmatched to any gene: 9.

In its sample, this clonotype was seen many times. The genes are TRBV19 and TRBJ1-5, with TRBD1 matching 9 bases. This CDR3 contains 13 residues. V shed 8 bases and J 7 bases; nucleotides not matched to a gene: 6. CDR1 is LNHDA, CDR2 SQIVND, per germline (reference sequence). CDR3 protein: CASRRDRAQPQHF. The DNA of the CDR3 is TGTGCCAGTCGCCGGGACAGGGCCCAGCCCCAGCATTTT. Full variable domain (rest looked up from reference TRBV19 and TRBJ1-5): DGGITQSPKYLFRKEGQNVTLSCEQNLNHDAMYWYRQDPGQGLRLIYYSQIVNDFQKGDIAEGYSVSREKKESFPLTVTSAQKNPTAFYLCASRRDRAQPQHFGDGTRLSIL.